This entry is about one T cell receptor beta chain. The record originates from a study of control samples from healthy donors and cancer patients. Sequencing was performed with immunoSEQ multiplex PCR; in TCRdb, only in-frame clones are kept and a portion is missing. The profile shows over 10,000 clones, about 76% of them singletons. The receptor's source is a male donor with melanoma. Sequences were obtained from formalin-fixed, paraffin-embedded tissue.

The CDR3 bases are TGTGCCAGCAGCTTAACTAGCGGCGCAGATACGCAGTATTTT. It translates to CASSLTSGADTQYF. This sequence joins TRBV11-1 and TRBJ2-3; 8 bases align to TRBD2. The CDR3 is made up of 14 amino acids. Germline V CDR1 and CDR2: SGHAT, FQDESV (reference sequence). V was clipped by 2 bases and J by 4 bases; unmatched bases: 2.